This TCR beta chain comes out of a study of blood T cells in healthy people across ages. As to this clonotype: Antigen unknown.

Trimming cost V 3 bases and J 0 bases, with 11 bases left between them. CDR3 length equals 15 residues. Germline V gives CDR1 SGHTA, CDR2 FQGNSA. A second roughly 6 to 11 cycle PCR used barcoded and J-beta primers. A single record per CDR3 protein comes from TCRdb applying MiXCR to the 5' RACE reads. The table shows 800,000 to 1,300,000 distinct CDR3 sequences, with about 25% occurring only once. Caucasian individuals from Russia who were healthy and aged roughly 6 to 100 acted as donors. Study-level points and caveats: As age increased, TCR beta diversity per million T cells fell in a roughly linear fashion.

A further study also used this sample, focusing on T cells of mothers and their children. That source reports: In this cohort, donors were a few healthy Caucasian mothers plus their six children.

The J gene is TRBJ1-2, the V gene TRBV7-2; D may be TRBD1 (6 bases). Sequencing was done on a sample of blood. The TCR was taken from a girl aged 2 to 10 in good health. Here the CDR3 DNA reads TGTGCCAGCAGCTTTTTGACAGGAGCTAACTATGGCTACACCTTC. Its translation is CASSFLTGANYGYTF. Supplemented by reference TRBV7-2 and TRBJ1-2, the full variable domain reads GAGVSQSPSNKVTEKGKDVELRCDPISGHTALYWYRQSLGQGLEFLIYFQGNSAPDKSGLPSDRFSAERTGGSVSTLTIQRTQQEDSAVYLCASSFLTGANYGYTFGSGTRLTVV.